These 10 T cell receptor beta chains were sequenced from one sample in a study of shared clonotypes between healthy human individuals. Clones were sequenced by immunoSEQ multiplex PCR, and TCRdb holds only the in-frame ones, with some missing. Altogether 550,000 to 700,000 clones are present, about 80% being singletons, with the ten largest covering around 1.7%. Material for sequencing was memory CD4+ T cells sorted from blood. Subset noted: CD45RA-negative fraction. These receptors all stem from a woman between 25 and 40 years old in good health.

This clone was seen only once. DNA of the CDR3: TGTGCCAGCAGCCCGGACAACAGAGAGTACGAGCAGTACTTC. Protein: CASSPDNREYEQYF. The chain recombines TRBV5-4 with TRBJ2-7, with TRBD1 as a possible D gene (5 bases). CDR1 is SGHNT and CDR2 is YYREEE in the germline V gene (reference sequence). CDR3 length: 14 residues. V dropped 4 bases and J dropped 4 bases, with 15 bases sitting between them.

The chain couples TRBV5-1 to TRBJ1-4; D is undetermined. The germline gives CDR1 SGHRS, CDR2 YFSETQ. V lost 2 bases and J 4 bases, leaving 9 bases between the germline ends. This CDR3 is 14 amino acids long. DNA for the CDR3: TGCGCCAGCAGCTTTGGTACAGATAATGAAAAACTGTTTTTT. It is translated as CASSFGTDNEKLFF.

The chain combines TRBV18 with TRBJ1-1, with TRBD1 as a possible D gene (5 bases). Germline loops: CDR1 KGHSH, CDR2 LQKENI. The CDR3 is 16 amino acids. The V end lost 6 bases, the J end lost 5 bases, and 22 bases lay between the germline ends. The CDR3 sequence: CASSRDGAAGVTEAFF. The DNA for the CDR3 is TGTGCCAGCTCCAGGGACGGGGCCGCGGGAGTTACTGAAGCTTTCTTT.

V is TRBV11-2 and J is TRBJ2-6; 8 bases align to TRBD1. CDR1 is SGHAT and CDR2 is FQNNGV in the germline V gene. V shed 5 bases, J shed 0 bases, and the junction held 9 bases outside the gene matches. This CDR3 has 18 amino acids. The CDR3 DNA reads TGTGCCAGCAGCGACCAGGGGGCGCTTAGCTCTGGGGCCAACGTCCTGACTTTC. It is translated as CASSDQGALSSGANVLTF.

This chain links TRBV28 with TRBJ1-2; D is uncertain. Germline loops: CDR1 MDHEN, CDR2 SYDVKM. The CDR3 loop spans 15 amino acids. The V and J ends lost 5 bases and 3 bases respectively, with 16 bases between them. The CDR3 is CASSRKLRVHYGYTF. CDR3 coding DNA: TGTGCCAGCAGTCGTAAGTTAAGGGTCCACTATGGCTACACCTTC.

The chain combines TRBV19 with TRBJ1-4; the match to TRBD1 covers 7 bases. V lost 5 bases, J lost 1 base, and 10 bases stayed unmatched. The length of the CDR3 is 17 residues. Germline CDR1 reads LNHDA; CDR2 reads SQIVND (reference sequence). Here the CDR3 DNA reads TGTGCCAGTAGTCCCCATAGGGGGCTCTTAACTAATGAAAAACTGTTTTTT. It specifies CASSPHRGLLTNEKLFF.

The chain joins TRBV14 to TRBJ2-1; TRBD2 matches 9 bases. This CDR3 contains 16 residues. Germline V gene data show CDR1 as SGHDN and CDR2 as FVKESK. V lost 1 base, J lost 9 bases, and 10 bases stayed unmatched. This CDR3 reads CASSQGLREGQGEQFF. As DNA, the CDR3 is TGTGCCAGCAGCCAAGGGTTGCGGGAGGGCCAAGGTGAGCAGTTCTTC.

V and J are TRBV2 and TRBJ2-7; 8 nucleotides align to TRBD1. J was trimmed by 5 bases and V by 6 bases; bases with no gene match: 6. The CDR3 has 13 residues. Germline V gene sequence: CDR1 SNHLY, CDR2 FYNNEI. CDR3 sequence reads: CASRLTGVDEQYF. For the CDR3, the DNA is TGTGCCAGCAGGCTGACAGGGGTGGACGAGCAGTACTTC. Supplemented by reference TRBV2 and TRBJ2-7, the full variable domain reads EPEVTQTPSHQVTQMGQEVILRCVPISNHLYFYWYRQILGQKVEFLVSFYNNEISEKSEIFDDQFSVERPDGSNFTLKIRSTKLEDSAMYFCASRLTGVDEQYFGPGTRLTVT.

The chain has TRBV19 and TRBJ2-7; D may be TRBD2 (6 bases). CDR1 LNHDA and CDR2 SQIVND come from the germline V gene (reference sequence). The V end was cut by 3 bases, the J end by 5 bases, with 14 bases between. This CDR3 is 14 amino acids long. DNA for the CDR3: TGTGCCAGTAGTATTCGGGGGTCGGAGAACGAGCAGTACTTC. It translates to CASSIRGSENEQYF.

The rearrangement joins TRBV5-1 to TRBJ2-5; possible D gene TRBD2, 6 bases. Germline CDR1 is SGHRS and CDR2 is YFSETQ. The V end was cut by 3 bases, the J end by 1 base, with 13 bases between. The CDR3 consists of 15 residues. The CDR3 protein is CASSSRGSGQETQYF. CDR3 nucleotide sequence: TGCGCCAGCAGCTCCCGAGGTAGCGGCCAAGAGACCCAGTACTTC.